These T cell receptor beta chains were read from a single sample in a study of blood T cell repertoires in COVID-19. Repertoires were generated with immunoSEQ multiplex PCR, while TCRdb's copy carries only in-frame clones and drops some. The data show around 73,000 clones, about 80% seen once. Input material: peripheral blood. These TCRs come from a human donor in a cohort sampled during active COVID-19. CDR3s include the opening cysteine and the closing phenylalanine or tryptophan. A D gene is named only where the DNA matches it firmly. The size field is filled for only some rows; it gives once, few, many or a size class.

D gene: NA; J gene: TRBJ2-7; V gene: TRBV28; clone size: NA; CDR3 DNA: TGTGCCAGCAGTTTTGTGCCCGGAGGATACGAGCAGTACTTC; CDR3 protein: CASSFVPGGYEQYF
D gene: TRBD2; J gene: TRBJ2-1; V gene: TRBV4-2; clone size: many; CDR3 DNA: TGTGCCAGCAGCCTTAACATGGTGCTAGCGGGGGACAATGAGCAGTTCTTC; CDR3 protein: CASSLNMVLAGDNEQFF
D gene: TRBD2; J gene: TRBJ2-3; V gene: TRBV28; clone size: NA; CDR3 DNA: TGTGCCAGCGCGACTAGCGTCGGGGATACGCAGTATTTT; CDR3 protein: CASATSVGDTQYF
D gene: NA; J gene: TRBJ1-5; V gene: TRBV6-5; clone size: NA; CDR3 DNA: TGTGCCAGCAGTTACTCGACCCCAGAGGTCCAGCCCCAGCATTTT; CDR3 protein: CASSYSTPEVQPQHF
D gene: TRBD1; J gene: TRBJ1-2; V gene: TRBV28; clone size: NA; CDR3 DNA: TGTGCCAGTCGACAGGGCCGCGGCTACACCTTC; CDR3 protein: CASRQGRGYTF
D gene: TRBD1; J gene: TRBJ2-7; V gene: TRBV9; clone size: few; CDR3 DNA: TGTGCCAGCAGCCCCCGGGACAGGGGTCACGAGCAGTACTTC; CDR3 protein: CASSPRDRGHEQYF
D gene: NA; J gene: TRBJ2-5; V gene: TRBV27; clone size: NA; CDR3 DNA: TGTGCCAGCAGTTGGGGGCCGGTAGAGACCCAGTACTTC; CDR3 protein: CASSWGPVETQYF
D gene: TRBD2; J gene: TRBJ2-7; V gene: TRBV18; clone size: NA; CDR3 DNA: TGTGCCAGCTCACTTAGAAGGACTAGCGGCTTGAGCTCCTACGAGCAGTACTTC; CDR3 protein: CASSLRRTSGLSSYEQYF
D gene: NA; J gene: TRBJ2-3; V gene: TRBV19; clone size: few; CDR3 DNA: TGTGCCAGTACCGCGGGGGCTTTAGATACGCAGTATTTT; CDR3 protein: CASTAGALDTQYF
D gene: TRBD2; J gene: TRBJ2-1; V gene: TRBV10-2; clone size: once; CDR3 DNA: TGCGCCAGCAGGGGGACTAGCGGGGGGGACACCTACAATGAGCAGTTCTTC; CDR3 protein: CASRGTSGGDTYNEQFF
D gene: NA; J gene: TRBJ1-4; V gene: TRBV6-1; clone size: few; CDR3 DNA: TGTGCCAGCAGTGAAGCGCGGAATGAAAAACTGTTTTTT; CDR3 protein: CASSEARNEKLFF
D gene: NA; J gene: TRBJ1-2; V gene: TRBV9; clone size: NA; CDR3 DNA: TGTGCCAGCAGCGTAGATGCAGGGCCCTATGGCTACACCTTC; CDR3 protein: CASSVDAGPYGYTF
D gene: NA; J gene: TRBJ1-3; V gene: TRBV4-1; clone size: NA; CDR3 DNA: TGCGCCAGCAGCCAAGATCCCCCCTTTGCGGGTTCTGGAAACACCATATATTTT; CDR3 protein: CASSQDPPFAGSGNTIYF
D gene: TRBD2; J gene: TRBJ2-2; V gene: TRBV28; clone size: NA; CDR3 DNA: TGTGCCAGCAGCCGGACTAGCGGGGTTACCGGGGAGCTGTTTTTT; CDR3 protein: CASSRTSGVTGELFF
D gene: NA; J gene: TRBJ1-6; V gene: TRBV6-2/TRBV6-3; clone size: NA; CDR3 DNA: TGTGCCAGCAGTTATCAAAGCGGTGAGGATTGGAATTCACCCCTCCACTTT; CDR3 protein: CASSYQSGEDWNSPLHF
D gene: TRBD2; J gene: TRBJ2-3; V gene: TRBV11-3; clone size: NA; CDR3 DNA: TGTGCCAGCAGCCCCAGCGGGGGCCAAATCCTGCCAGATACGCAGTATTTT; CDR3 protein: CASSPSGGQILPDTQYF
D gene: NA; J gene: TRBJ1-2; V gene: TRBV2; clone size: NA; CDR3 DNA: TGTGCCAGCAGCCGTTACACAGGCTCTAACTATGGCTACACCTTC; CDR3 protein: CASSRYTGSNYGYTF